The clone carrying this T cell receptor beta chain showed up many times. Its specificity is not known. This sample was included in a study of breast tumors, draining lymph nodes, adjacent tissues. Findings and limits, study-wide: Tumor TCR diversity was below lymph nodes but above nontumor tissue. Findings are consistent with lymph node origin and intratumoral expansion of most tumor T cells. Tumor and nontumor repertoires were significantly more similar in luminal-like than in basal-like breast cancer. That most tumor T cells come from lymph nodes remained unproven.

TCRdb re-called the multiplex PCR reads through MiXCR, storing one row per CDR3 protein. This sample has 100,000 or so distinct CDR3 sequences; approximately 21% occur once, and the top ten carry approximately 1.2%. Axillary draining lymph nodes of breast cancer patients supplied the node samples. This CDR3 is built from 16 residues. With V trimmed by 4 bases and J by 6 bases, 9 bases remained unmatched. Germline V gene lookup returns CDR1 MGHRA and CDR2 YSYEKL. The chain links TRBV4-1 to TRBJ2-1, with TRBD2 identical over 10 bases. The clonotype comes from a female donor with breast cancer. Some clones in this sample may be carry-over from other donors' samples. Input material: axillary lymph node tissue. The DNA for the CDR3 is TGCGCCAGCAGCCGGGATGGGACTAGCGATTTCAATGAGCAGTTCTTC. Its protein is CASSRDGTSDFNEQFF.